These 14 T cell receptor beta chains share one sample of origin, sequenced in a study of response to subunit inactivated influenza vaccine. Via MiXCR, TCRdb re-called the RT-PCR reads, giving one row per CDR3 protein. The sample shows roughly 700,000 distinct CDR3 sequences, around 14% of them seen only once. Source: PBMCs from blood, taken around two weeks before vaccination. These receptors came from a man aged 45-65 years who received an inactivated influenza vaccine.

The table lists this clonotype with many counts. The J gene is TRBJ1-1, the V gene TRBV2; D remains ambiguous. The CDR3 is 13 amino acids. The V gene's germline CDR1 is SNHLY and CDR2 FYNNEI. The V gene lost 2 bases and the J gene lost 7 bases, with 11 bases spanning the gap. Written as DNA, the CDR3 is TGTGCCAGCAGTGAAACAGCAACCTATGAAGCTTTCTTT. Translated, it gives CASSETATYEAFF.

The chain recombines TRBV5-1 with TRBJ1-1, with D maybe TRBD1 (5 bases). Germline assignment: CDR1 SGHRS and CDR2 YFSETQ. V lost 0 bases to trimming and J lost 5 bases, with 14 bases between them. CDR3 length: 15 residues. The CDR3 region is CASSLAWGGGTEAFF. DNA for the CDR3: TGCGCCAGCAGCTTGGCCTGGGGGGGAGGAACTGAAGCTTTCTTT.

The rearrangement links TRBV7-2 to TRBJ1-5; D is possibly TRBD1 (6 bases). The CDR3 totals 14 residues. Between the trimmed V and J ends, which lost 4 bases and 7 bases, there was a span of 14 bases. Germline V CDR1 and CDR2: SGHTA, FQGNSA. The CDR3 DNA reads TGTGCCAGCAGCTCTCAGGGGTGGGGACAGCCCCAGCATTTT. Its translation: CASSSQGWGQPQHF.

This clonotype was picked up many times. The J gene is TRBJ2-5, the V gene TRBV5-1, with TRBD1 as a possible D gene (6 bases). The CDR3 is 15 residues long. Trimming pared 0 bases from V and 4 bases from J, leaving 13 bases between. Per the germline V gene, CDR1 is SGHRS and CDR2 is YFSETQ. The CDR3 loop reads CASSLDGGRGETQYF. The CDR3 DNA follows: TGCGCCAGCAGCTTGGATGGGGGCCGGGGAGAGACCCAGTACTTC.

This clonotype is a singleton in its sample. V and J are TRBV6-2 or TRBV6-3 and TRBJ2-5; 8 bases are a match to TRBD2. CDR3 length: 13 residues. Germline V CDR1 and CDR2: MNHEY, SVGEGT. The V and J ends lost 6 bases and 4 bases, in that order; junction bases with no gene match: 4. The DNA for the CDR3 is TGTGCCAGCAGAAAACGGGGGGGAGAGACCCAGTACTTC. It specifies CASRKRGGETQYF.

This clonotype turned up a few times. This chain joins TRBV18 and TRBJ2-3; no firm D call. Germline V CDR1 and CDR2: KGHSH, LQKENI. V gave up 2 bases and J gave up 3 bases, with 6 bases separating them. The CDR3 totals 13 residues. The DNA of the CDR3 is TGTGCCAGCTCACCAATGGCGACAGATACGCAGTATTTT. Protein: CASSPMATDTQYF.

This clonotype has only one observation. This rearrangement joins TRBV11-2 to TRBJ2-5; D is perhaps TRBD1 or TRBD2 (5 bases each). Germline V gives CDR1 SGHAT, CDR2 FQNNGV. Trimming shortened V by 4 bases and J by 4 bases, and 13 bases separated the two germline ends. The CDR3 runs 14 residues. The CDR3 loop is CASSSWDAAETQYF. CDR3 coding DNA: TGTGCCAGCAGCTCCTGGGACGCCGCAGAGACCCAGTACTTC. The complete variable domain, with remaining parts taken from reference TRBV11-2 and TRBJ2-5, reads EAGVAQSPRYKIIEKRQSVAFWCNPISGHATLYWYQQILGQGPKLLIQFQNNGVVDDSQLPKDRFSAERLKGVDSTLKIQPAKLEDSAVYLCASSSWDAAETQYFGPGTRLLVL.

V usage is TRBV6-5 and J usage is TRBJ2-7; 12 bases match TRBD1. J was trimmed by 6 bases and V by 4 bases; bases with no gene match: 4. CDR3 length: 14 amino acids. CDR1 is MNHEY and CDR2 is SVGAGI in the germline V gene. The CDR3 sequence is CASSWGQGASEQYF. The CDR3 DNA follows: TGTGCCAGCAGTTGGGGACAGGGGGCGTCCGAGCAGTACTTC.

This clonotype was observed a handful of times. The chain links TRBV20-1 to TRBJ1-1; perhaps TRBD1 as D (6 bases). V was pared by 5 bases and J by 2 bases, with 18 bases between. The CDR3 extends over 15 amino acids. Germline V gives CDR1 DFQATT, CDR2 SNEGSKA (reference sequence). In nucleotides, the CDR3 is TGCAGTGCTCAGGGGTCCCGAACCCTTAACACTGAAGCTTTCTTT. This codes for CSAQGSRTLNTEAFF.

This clonotype was recorded a few times. This chain connects TRBV2 to TRBJ2-7, with 7 bases that match TRBD1. Germline V gives CDR1 SNHLY, CDR2 FYNNEI. The CDR3 totals 13 residues. After removal of 6 bases from V and 7 bases from J, the junction contained 9 bases not matched to a gene. In nucleotides, the CDR3 is TGTGCCAGCAGCGATCAGGGGGTAGGTGAGCAGTACTTC. Protein sequence: CASSDQGVGEQYF.

This clonotype was seen repeatedly, ten times or more. The chain combines TRBV29-1 with TRBJ1-2, with TRBD1 as a possible D gene (5 bases). V was pared by 3 bases and J by 0 bases, with 11 bases between. Germline V gives CDR1 SQVTM, CDR2 ANQGSEA. This CDR3 is 14 amino acids long. CDR3: CSVEGGLTNYGYTF. The CDR3 nucleotides read TGCAGCGTTGAGGGGGGACTTACTAACTATGGCTACACCTTC.

The V and J genes are TRBV7-2 and TRBJ2-7; D call uncertain. The CDR3 covers 17 residues. The ends were cut back, 2 bases at V and 1 base at J, with 18 bases in the middle. Germline assignment: CDR1 SGHTA and CDR2 FQGNSA. The CDR3 here is CASSLIRLGVRSYEQYF. CDR3 sequence (DNA): TGTGCCAGCAGCTTAATTAGACTCGGAGTTAGGTCCTACGAGCAGTACTTC.

A few counts support this clonotype. The chain joins TRBV20-1 to TRBJ1-4, with D hard to call. Per the germline V gene, CDR1 is DFQATT and CDR2 is SNEGSKA (reference sequence). The CDR3 length is 13 residues. Trimming stripped 0 bases from V and 8 bases from J, with 10 bases between. CDR3 DNA: TGCAGTGCTAGAGATGGCGGAGAAGAAAAACTGTTTTTT. Its translation is CSARDGGEEKLFF.

The chain links TRBV20-1 to TRBJ1-6, with D possibly being TRBD1 (5 bases). The CDR3 has 15 residues. Deletions cut 6 bases from V and 7 bases from J, with 19 bases between. Germline-derived CDR1 and CDR2 are DFQATT and SNEGSKA (reference sequence). CDR3 in amino acids: CSARMQGRANSPLHF. DNA for the CDR3: TGCAGTGCGCGGATGCAGGGACGGGCGAATTCACCCCTCCACTTT.